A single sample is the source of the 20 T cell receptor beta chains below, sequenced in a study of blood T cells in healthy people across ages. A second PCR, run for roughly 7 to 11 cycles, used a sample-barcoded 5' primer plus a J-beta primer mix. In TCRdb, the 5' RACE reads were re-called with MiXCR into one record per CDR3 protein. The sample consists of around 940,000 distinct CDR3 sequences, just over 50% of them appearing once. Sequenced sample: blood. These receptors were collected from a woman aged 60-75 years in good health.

This chain's CDR3 is CSVEGGGLADLAKNIQYF. CDR3 sequence (DNA): TGCAGCGTTGAAGGGGGGGGACTAGCGGATCTAGCCAAAAACATTCAGTACTTC. The genes are TRBV29-1 and TRBJ2-4; 11 bases agree with TRBD2. The ends lost 1 base at V and 0 bases at J; junction bases unmatched: 8. From germline, CDR1 is SQVTM and CDR2 ANQGSEA. The CDR3 loop spans 18 amino acids.

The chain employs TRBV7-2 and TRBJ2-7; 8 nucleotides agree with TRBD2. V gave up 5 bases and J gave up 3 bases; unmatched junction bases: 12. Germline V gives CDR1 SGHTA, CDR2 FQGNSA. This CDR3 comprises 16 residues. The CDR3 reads CASSHLSMREVYEQYF. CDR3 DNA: TGTGCCAGCAGCCACCTCTCTATGCGGGAGGTCTACGAGCAGTACTTC.

CDR3 residues: CASSVRGTGQETQYF. CDR3 nucleotide sequence: TGTGCCAGCAGCGTTAGAGGGACAGGCCAAGAGACCCAGTACTTC. The J gene is TRBJ2-5, the V gene TRBV9, with TRBD1 identical over 8 bases. Germline V gene sequence: CDR1 SGDLS, CDR2 YYNGEE. J lost 1 base, V lost 2 bases, and 4 bases had no gene match. The CDR3 contains 15 residues.

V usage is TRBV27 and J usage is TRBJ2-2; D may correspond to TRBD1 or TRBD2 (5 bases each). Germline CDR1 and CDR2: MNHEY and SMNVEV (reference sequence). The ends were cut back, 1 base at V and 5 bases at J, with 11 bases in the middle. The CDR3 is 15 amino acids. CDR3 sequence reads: CASSLWGSETGELFF. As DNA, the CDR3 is TGTGCCAGCAGTTTATGGGGGTCGGAAACCGGGGAGCTGTTTTTT.

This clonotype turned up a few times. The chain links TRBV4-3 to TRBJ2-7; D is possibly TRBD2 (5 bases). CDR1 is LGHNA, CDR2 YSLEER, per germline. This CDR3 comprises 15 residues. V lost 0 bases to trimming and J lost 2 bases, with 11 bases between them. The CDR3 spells CASSQDPGDPYEQYF. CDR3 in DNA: TGCGCCAGCAGCCAAGATCCCGGGGATCCCTACGAGCAGTACTTC.

CDR3 protein: CASSGDLFNYEQYF. DNA of the CDR3: TGTGCCAGCAGCGGGGACCTCTTCAACTACGAGCAGTACTTC. The chain carries TRBV14 and TRBJ2-4; the D gene could be TRBD1 or TRBD2 (5 bases each). Matching the DNA end better, TRBJ2-7 makes the J call doubtful. There are 14 residues in the CDR3. The germline gives CDR1 SGHDN, CDR2 FVKESK.

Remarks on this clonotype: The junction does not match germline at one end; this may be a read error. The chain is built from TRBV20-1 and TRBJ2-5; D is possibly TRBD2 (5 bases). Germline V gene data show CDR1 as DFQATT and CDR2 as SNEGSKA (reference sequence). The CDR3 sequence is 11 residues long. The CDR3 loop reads CSASSPETHYF. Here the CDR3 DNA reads TGCAGTGCTTCTAGCCCAGAGACCCATTACTTC.

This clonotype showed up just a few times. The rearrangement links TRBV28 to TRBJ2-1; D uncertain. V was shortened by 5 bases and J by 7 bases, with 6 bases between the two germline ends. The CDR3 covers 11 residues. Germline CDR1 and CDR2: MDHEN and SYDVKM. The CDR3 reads CASSETNEQFF. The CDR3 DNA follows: TGTGCCAGCAGTGAGACAAATGAGCAGTTCTTC. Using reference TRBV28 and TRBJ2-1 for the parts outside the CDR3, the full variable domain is DVKVTQSSRYLVKRTGEKVFLECVQDMDHENMFWYRQDPGLGLRLIYFSYDVKMKEKGDIPEGYSVSREKKERFSLILESASTNQTSMYLCASSETNEQFFGPGTRLTVL.

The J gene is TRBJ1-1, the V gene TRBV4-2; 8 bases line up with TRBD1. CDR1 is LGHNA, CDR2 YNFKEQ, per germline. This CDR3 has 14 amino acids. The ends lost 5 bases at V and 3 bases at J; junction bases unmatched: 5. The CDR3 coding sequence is TGTGCCAGCAGCTCAGGACAGGGCCACACTGAAGCTTTCTTT. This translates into CASSSGQGHTEAFF.

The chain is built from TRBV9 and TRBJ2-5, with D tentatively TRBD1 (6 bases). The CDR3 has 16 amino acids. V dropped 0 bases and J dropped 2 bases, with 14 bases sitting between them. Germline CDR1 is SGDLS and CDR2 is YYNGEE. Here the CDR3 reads CASSVGGQGGQETQYF. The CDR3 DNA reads TGTGCCAGCAGCGTAGGGGGGCAGGGCGGGCAAGAGACCCAGTACTTC.

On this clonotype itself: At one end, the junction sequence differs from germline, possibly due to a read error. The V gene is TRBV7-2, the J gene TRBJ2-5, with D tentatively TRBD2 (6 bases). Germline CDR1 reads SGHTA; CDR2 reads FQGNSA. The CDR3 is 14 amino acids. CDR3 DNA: TGTGCCGGCAGCCTTCTAGCGCAGGAAGAGACCCAGTACTTC. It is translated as CAGSLLAQEETQYF.

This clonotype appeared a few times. For the CDR3, the DNA is TGTGCCAGCAGCATTAGCGGCACGTTAGATACGCAGTATTTT. It translates to CASSISGTLDTQYF. The chain uses TRBV7-2 and TRBJ2-3, with D tentatively TRBD2 (6 bases). The germline V and J ends were trimmed by 5 bases and 5 bases, with 14 bases remaining between them. CDR1 and CDR2 from the germline V gene are SGHTA and FQGNSA. CDR3 length: 14 residues.

The CDR3 coding sequence is TGTGCCAGCAGTTCGACGGGGCGTAGGGAGCAGTACTTC. Amino acid sequence: CASSSTGRREQYF. The rearrangement links TRBV6-6 to TRBJ2-7, with D perhaps assigned TRBD1 or TRBD2 (5 bases each). CDR1 and CDR2 from the germline V gene are MNHNY and SVGAGI (reference sequence). V dropped 4 bases and J dropped 7 bases, with 14 bases sitting between them. This CDR3 spans 13 amino acids.

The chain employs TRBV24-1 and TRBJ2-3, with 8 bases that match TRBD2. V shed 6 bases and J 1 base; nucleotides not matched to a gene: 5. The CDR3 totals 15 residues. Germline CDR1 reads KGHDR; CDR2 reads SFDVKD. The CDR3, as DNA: TGTGCCACCAGTCGATCGGGACTAGGCACAGATACGCAGTATTTT. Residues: CATSRSGLGTDTQYF.

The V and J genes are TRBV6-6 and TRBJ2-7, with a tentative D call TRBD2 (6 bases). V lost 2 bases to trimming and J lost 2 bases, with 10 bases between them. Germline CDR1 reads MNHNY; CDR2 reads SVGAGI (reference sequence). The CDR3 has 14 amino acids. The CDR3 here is CASSYTSTTYEQYF. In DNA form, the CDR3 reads TGTGCCAGCAGTTACACTAGCACTACCTACGAGCAGTACTTC.

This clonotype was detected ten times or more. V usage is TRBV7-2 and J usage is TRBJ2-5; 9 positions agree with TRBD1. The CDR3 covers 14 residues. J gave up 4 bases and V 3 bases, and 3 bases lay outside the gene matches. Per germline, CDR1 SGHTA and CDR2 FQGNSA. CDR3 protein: CASSFGTGRETQYF. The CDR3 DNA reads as TGTGCCAGCAGCTTCGGGACAGGGAGAGAGACCCAGTACTTC.

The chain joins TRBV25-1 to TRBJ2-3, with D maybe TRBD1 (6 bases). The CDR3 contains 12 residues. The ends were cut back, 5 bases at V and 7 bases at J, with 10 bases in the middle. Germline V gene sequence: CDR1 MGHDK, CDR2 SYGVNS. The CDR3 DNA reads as TGTGCCAGCAGTTTACAGGGCTATACGCAGTATTTT. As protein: CASSLQGYTQYF.

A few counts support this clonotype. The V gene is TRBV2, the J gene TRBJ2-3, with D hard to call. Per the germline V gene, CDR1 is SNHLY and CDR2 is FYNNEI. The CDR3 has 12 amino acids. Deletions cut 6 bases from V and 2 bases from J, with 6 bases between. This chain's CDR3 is CASRLDTDTQYF. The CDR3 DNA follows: TGTGCCAGCAGACTGGACACAGATACGCAGTATTTT.

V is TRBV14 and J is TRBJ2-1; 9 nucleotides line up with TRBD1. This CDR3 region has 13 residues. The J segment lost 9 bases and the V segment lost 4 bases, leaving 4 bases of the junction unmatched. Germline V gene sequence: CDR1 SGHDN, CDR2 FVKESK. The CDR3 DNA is TGTGCCAGCAGCCGACAGGGGGTAGGTGAGCAGTTCTTC. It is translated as CASSRQGVGEQFF.

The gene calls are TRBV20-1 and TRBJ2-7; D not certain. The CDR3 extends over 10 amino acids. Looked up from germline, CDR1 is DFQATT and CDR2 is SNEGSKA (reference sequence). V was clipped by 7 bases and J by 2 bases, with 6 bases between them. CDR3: CSDEAYEQYF. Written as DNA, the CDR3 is TGCAGTGACGAAGCCTACGAGCAGTACTTC.